The 24 T cell receptor beta chains given below trace back to one sample, sequenced in a study of blood T cell repertoires in COVID-19. Sequenced by immunoSEQ multiplex PCR; TCRdb stores in-frame clones only, minus some. The table has over 300,000 clones, 85% to 90% seen once. Material: peripheral blood. The source of these receptors is a man younger than 35 with active or convalescent COVID-19.

The chain is built from TRBV5-6 and TRBJ2-7, with 9 bases lining up with TRBD2. There are 17 residues in the CDR3. Trimming took 1 base from V and 0 from J; bases not matched to a gene: 8. Germline CDR1 SGHDT, CDR2 YYEEEE. The CDR3 spells CASSLRSLAGNSYEQYF. CDR3 bases: TGTGCCAGCAGCTTGCGATCTCTAGCGGGGAACTCCTACGAGCAGTACTTC.

This clone was detected only once. The rearrangement joins TRBV7-9 to TRBJ2-7; 12 bases align to TRBD2. This CDR3 comprises 16 residues. V was pared by 5 bases and J by 0 bases, with 5 bases of the junction left unmatched. Germline V CDR1 and CDR2: SEHNR, FQNEAQ (reference sequence). CDR3 DNA: TGTGCCAGCAGCCACCCGACTAGCGGGGGCTCCTACGAGCAGTACTTC. This translates into CASSHPTSGGSYEQYF.

This chain links TRBV15 with TRBJ2-1, with 9 bases aligning to TRBD1. Trimming took 4 bases from V and 8 from J; bases not matched to a gene: 12. The germline CDR1 and CDR2 sequences are LNHNV and YYDKDF (reference sequence). The CDR3 has 16 residues. The chain's CDR3 is CATSKSLGTGHYEQFF. The CDR3 DNA follows: TGTGCCACCAGCAAATCTCTCGGGACAGGGCATTATGAGCAGTTCTTC.

The chain recombines TRBV28 with TRBJ2-7, with 9 bases matching TRBD1. V dropped 7 bases and J dropped 5; count of bases not matched to a gene: 9. CDR3 length: 14 residues. Germline V gene lookup returns CDR1 MDHEN and CDR2 SYDVKM. The CDR3 nucleotides are TGTGCCAGCATCCCCGGGACAGGGCTTCACGAGCAGTACTTC. Translated: CASIPGTGLHEQYF.

The CDR3 DNA sequence: TGTGCCAGCAGCGATCCGACCCCAGGGGAGGGAGCTTTCTTT. Protein product: CASSDPTPGEGAFF. The J gene is TRBJ1-1, the V gene TRBV6-2 or TRBV6-3; D might be TRBD1 (6 bases). The CDR3 is 14 residues long. CDR1 is MNHEY, CDR2 SVGEGT, per germline. Trimming removed 6 bases at V and 10 bases at J, with 21 bases between.

The sample holds a few counts of this clone. This chain joins TRBV2 and TRBJ2-5; D may be TRBD1 (6 bases). Trimming took off 1 base at V and 5 bases at J, with 14 bases between the two ends. CDR3 length equals 15 residues. CDR1 is SNHLY, CDR2 FYNNEI, per germline. The CDR3, as DNA: TGTGCCAGCAGTGAAGGACCGTCGAGGGGGGAGACCCAGTACTTC. Amino acids: CASSEGPSRGETQYF. The variable domain in full, completed from reference TRBV2 and TRBJ2-5, reads EPEVTQTPSHQVTQMGQEVILRCVPISNHLYFYWYRQILGQKVEFLVSFYNNEISEKSEIFDDQFSVERPDGSNFTLKIRSTKLEDSAMYFCASSEGPSRGETQYFGPGTRLLVL.

V and J are TRBV4-2 and TRBJ2-7; weak D call: TRBD2 (6 bases). Trimming shortened V by 1 base and J by 3 bases, and 10 bases separated the two germline ends. Germline values: CDR1 LGHNA, CDR2 YNFKEQ. The CDR3 totals 14 residues. The CDR3 nucleotides read TGTGCCAGCAGCCAAGGACTAGGTGACTACGAGCAGTACTTC. Protein product: CASSQGLGDYEQYF.

V and J are TRBV28 and TRBJ2-1; maybe TRBD2 (5 bases). The V end lost 3 bases, the J end lost 4 bases, and 7 bases lay between the germline ends. The CDR3 spans 13 residues. Germline V CDR1 and CDR2: MDHEN, SYDVKM. The CDR3 DNA follows: TGTGCCAGCAGTTTCGGCGGGTACAATGAGCAGTTCTTC. This translates into CASSFGGYNEQFF. Full variable domain (outside the CDR3, taken from reference TRBV28 and TRBJ2-1): DVKVTQSSRYLVKRTGEKVFLECVQDMDHENMFWYRQDPGLGLRLIYFSYDVKMKEKGDIPEGYSVSREKKERFSLILESASTNQTSMYLCASSFGGYNEQFFGPGTRLTVL.

V gene TRBV27 combines with J gene TRBJ1-2, with 8 bases identical to TRBD1. From germline, CDR1 is MNHEY and CDR2 SMNVEV (reference sequence). V lost 5 bases, J lost 4 bases, and 6 bases stayed unmatched. The CDR3 is 14 residues long. Written as DNA, the CDR3 is TGTGCCAGCAGTCCCGGACAGGGCGGCTATGGCTACACCTTC. It codes for CASSPGQGGYGYTF.

The table lists this clone with a count of one. This rearrangement joins TRBV14 to TRBJ1-1; no firm D call. Germline CDR1 reads SGHDN; CDR2 reads FVKESK. The CDR3 covers 11 residues. V lost 3 bases and J lost 7, with 6 bases in between. The CDR3 loop is CASSQGFEAFF. CDR3 nucleotides: TGTGCCAGCAGCCAGGGCTTTGAAGCTTTCTTT.

The chain links TRBV28 to TRBJ2-5, with a weak D call TRBD1 (5 bases). V was trimmed by 5 bases and J by 4 bases, leaving 17 bases between them. The CDR3 loop spans 15 amino acids. Germline V gene data show CDR1 as MDHEN and CDR2 as SYDVKM. CDR3 nucleotide sequence: TGTGCCAGCAGTCCAGGGTCCCGAAGTCCAGAGACCCAGTACTTC. Its protein product is CASSPGSRSPETQYF.

This sequence joins TRBV6-4 and TRBJ2-2, with D perhaps TRBD2 (5 bases). Trimming removed 6 bases at V and 4 bases at J, with 12 bases between. This CDR3 contains 14 residues. Germline assignment: CDR1 MRHNA and CDR2 SNTAGT. CDR3 nucleotides: TGTGCCAGCAGCGCTCTAGCTGCCACCGGGGAGCTGTTTTTT. Its protein product is CASSALAATGELFF.

V usage is TRBV13 and J usage is TRBJ1-2; 8 nucleotides line up with TRBD1. The CDR3 has 10 residues. The V gene end was trimmed by 11 bases and the J gene end by 7 bases; junction bases not matched to a gene: 3. The V gene's germline CDR1 is PRHDT and CDR2 FYEKMQ (reference sequence). The CDR3 region is CAGQGVGYTF. CDR3 in DNA: TGTGCCGGACAGGGCGTTGGCTACACCTTC.

This chain joins TRBV13 and TRBJ2-2; D is unclear. This CDR3 region has 14 residues. V was shortened by 3 bases and J by 4 bases, with 9 bases between the two germline ends. The germline CDR1 and CDR2 sequences are PRHDT and FYEKMQ (reference sequence). CDR3 coding DNA: TGTGCCAGCAGCTTGTCAGGCAGCACCGGGGAGCTGTTTTTT. Amino acids: CASSLSGSTGELFF.

The rearrangement uses TRBV5-6 and TRBJ2-2, with TRBD2 matching over 10 bases. CDR3 length equals 17 residues. J was trimmed by 8 bases and V by 1 base; bases with no gene match: 11. Germline-derived CDR1 and CDR2 are SGHDT and YYEEEE. The DNA for the CDR3 is TGTGCCAGCAGCTTGTCCCCTAGCGGGAGCGGATGGGGGGAGCTGTTTTTT. Protein: CASSLSPSGSGWGELFF.

This chain connects TRBV7-3 to TRBJ1-6; no clear D. Germline lookup yields CDR1 SGHTA and CDR2 FQGTGA. This CDR3 spans 15 amino acids. V lost 5 bases and J lost 10, with 18 bases in between. The CDR3 sequence: CASSPQGGRGSPLHF. The CDR3 region has the DNA TGTGCCAGCAGCCCACAAGGAGGGCGCGGGTCACCCCTCCACTTT.

This clone was detected only a few times. V and J are TRBV19 and TRBJ2-2; a weak D match, TRBD2 (6 bases). This CDR3 is 13 amino acids long. Germline V lookup: CDR1 LNHDA, CDR2 SQIVND (reference sequence). V was pared by 5 bases and J by 5 bases, with 9 bases between. The CDR3 protein is CASSAGPTGELFF. The CDR3 DNA reads as TGTGCCAGTAGTGCGGGGCCTACCGGGGAGCTGTTTTTT.

V is TRBV18 and J is TRBJ1-4, with D tentatively TRBD1 (6 bases). The CDR3 totals 15 residues. The germline CDR1 and CDR2 sequences are KGHSH and LQKENI. The ends were cut back, 4 bases at V and 0 bases at J, with 9 bases in the middle. As DNA, the CDR3 is TGTGCCAGCTCACTCCCAGGGGCAACTAATGAAAAACTGTTTTTT. This codes for CASSLPGATNEKLFF.

CDR3 nucleotide sequence: TGTGCCAGCAGCGTAGGACAGGGCTCCGAGCAGTACTTC. Translated, it gives CASSVGQGSEQYF. This chain uses TRBV9 with TRBJ2-7, with 7 bases aligning to TRBD1. Trimming took 0 bases from V and 6 from J; bases not matched to a gene: 3. This CDR3 has 13 amino acids. CDR1 and CDR2 (germline): SGDLS, YYNGEE.

This clone was counted once. The chain combines TRBV28 with TRBJ1-2; perhaps TRBD1 as D (5 bases). The CDR3 has 15 residues. Trimming removed 3 bases from V and 4 bases from J, with 15 bases in between. CDR1 is MDHEN, CDR2 SYDVKM, per germline. This CDR3 is CASSLTDERLYGYTF. CDR3 nucleotide sequence: TGTGCCAGCAGTTTGACAGACGAAAGACTCTATGGCTACACCTTC.

This chain links TRBV29-1 with TRBJ2-7; D not certain. Trimming shortened V by 4 bases and J by 0 bases, and 7 bases separated the two germline ends. The CDR3 is made up of 12 amino acids. Germline CDR1 is SQVTM and CDR2 is ANQGSEA. This CDR3 reads CSVVGYSYEQYF. The CDR3 DNA follows: TGCAGCGTTGTCGGGTACTCCTACGAGCAGTACTTC.

This chain links TRBV28 with TRBJ2-7, with D perhaps matching TRBD2 (5 bases). With 6 bases removed from V and 3 bases from J, the gap between germline ends came to 12 bases. The germline V gene encodes CDR1 MDHEN and CDR2 SYDVKM. This CDR3 spans 13 amino acids. CDR3 nucleotides: TGTGCCAGCAGGCGAAGCGGAGTCTACGAGCAGTACTTC. This encodes CASRRSGVYEQYF. The full variable domain, completed using reference TRBV28 and TRBJ2-7, is DVKVTQSSRYLVKRTGEKVFLECVQDMDHENMFWYRQDPGLGLRLIYFSYDVKMKEKGDIPEGYSVSREKKERFSLILESASTNQTSMYLCASRRSGVYEQYFGPGTRLTVT.

The rearrangement uses TRBV4-3 and TRBJ2-7, with D possibly being TRBD1 (7 bases). V dropped 0 bases and J dropped 0 bases, with 15 bases sitting between them. CDR3 length equals 17 residues. CDR1 is LGHNA and CDR2 is YSLEER in the germline V gene. In DNA form, the CDR3 reads TGCGCCAGCAGCCAAGATCTTCAGGGGGGCCCCTCCTACGAGCAGTACTTC. This translates into CASSQDLQGGPSYEQYF.

Only one count was recorded for this clone. The CDR3 region is CASSLFRGEYYGYTF. In DNA form, the CDR3 reads TGTGCCAGCAGCTTGTTTAGGGGCGAGTACTATGGCTACACCTTC. The V gene is TRBV28, the J gene TRBJ1-2, with D maybe TRBD1 (5 bases). The CDR3 totals 15 residues. Trimming took 6 bases from V and 3 from J, leaving 17 bases between them. Germline V gives CDR1 MDHEN, CDR2 SYDVKM.